The clone carrying this T cell receptor beta chain was recorded only once. Antigen unknown. The source of the sample is a study of OX40 agonist ivuxolimab in advanced cancers. Across the study: Patients received ivuxolimab, an intravenous treatment, every 2 weeks at 0.01 to 10 mg/kg. Anti-PD-1, anti-PD-L1 or anti-CTLA-4 therapy given earlier was allowed, and roughly 40% had some.

The CDR3 extends over 15 amino acids. Trimming shortened V by 5 bases and J by 3 bases, and 18 bases separated the two germline ends. The germline V gene has CDR1 SGHRS and CDR2 YFSETQ. Sequencing was performed with immunoSEQ multiplex PCR; in TCRdb, only in-frame clones are kept and a portion is missing. The table has roughly 55,000 clones, 80% seen once. Study results and limitations: At 0.1 to 3.0 mg/kg, CD4+ and CD8+ blood T cells expanded clonally by week 6.

The input for sequencing was CD4+ or CD8+ T cells sorted from blood, taken in a trial of the OX40 agonist ivuxolimab. The origin of this receptor is an adult with an advanced solid tumor such as melanoma, head and neck, liver or kidney cancer. The chain has TRBV5-1 and TRBJ2-7; D may be TRBD1 or TRBD2 (5 bases each). This chain's CDR3 is CASRWDQRPLYEQYF. The CDR3 nucleotides read TGCGCCAGCAGGTGGGACCAACGTCCTCTCTACGAGCAGTACTTC.